Listed here are 22 T cell receptor beta chains from one sample, sequenced in a study of blood T cell repertoires in COVID-19. Profiled with immunoSEQ multiplex PCR; TCRdb holds only in-frame clones, not every one. The sample records around 270,000 clones, 84% being singletons. The specimen was peripheral blood. These receptors originate from a woman aged 40 to 49 who had recovered from COVID-19.

V and J are TRBV7-9 and TRBJ2-7; 8 nucleotides align to TRBD1. J was trimmed by 4 bases and V by 5 bases; bases with no gene match: 10. The CDR3 is 15 residues long. The germline gives CDR1 SEHNR, CDR2 FQNEAQ (reference sequence). This chain's CDR3 is CASSPRTGLFYEQYF. The CDR3 DNA is TGTGCCAGCAGCCCCCGGACAGGGCTATTTTACGAGCAGTACTTC. Complete variable domain (other parts from reference TRBV7-9 and TRBJ2-7): DTGVSQNPRHKITKRGQNVTFRCDPISEHNRLYWYRQTLGQGPEFLTYFQNEAQLEKSRLLSDRFSAERPKGSFSTLEIQRTEQGDSAMYLCASSPRTGLFYEQYFGPGTRLTVT.

This CDR3 is CASSRDTYTGELFF. The CDR3 DNA follows: TGTGCCAGCAGCCGAGACACCTACACCGGGGAGCTGTTTTTT. This sequence joins TRBV7-8 and TRBJ2-2, with D unclear. The CDR3 is 14 residues long. V was trimmed by 5 bases and J by 3 bases, leaving 10 bases between them. CDR1 SGHVS and CDR2 FQNEAQ come from the germline V gene.

This chain links TRBV24-1 with TRBJ2-1; 11 bases fit TRBD2. Germline-derived CDR1 and CDR2 are KGHDR and SFDVKD. This CDR3 has 15 residues. Trimming at V came to 1 base and at J to 9 bases, leaving 4 bases not matched to a gene. The CDR3 loop reads CATSDLVAGGTEQFF. The CDR3 DNA reads as TGTGCCACCAGTGATTTAGTAGCGGGGGGGACTGAGCAGTTCTTC.

This chain links TRBV30 with TRBJ1-4; no reliable D call. Between the trimmed V and J ends, which lost 5 bases and 7 bases, there was a span of 11 bases. The CDR3 runs to 12 residues. From germline, CDR1 is GTSNPN and CDR2 SVGIG (reference sequence). The CDR3 reads CAWSPPGEKLFF. The CDR3 coding sequence is TGTGCCTGGTCACCACCAGGTGAAAAACTGTTTTTT. The full variable domain, its missing parts supplied by reference TRBV30 and TRBJ1-4, is SQTIHQWPATLVQPVGSPLSLECTVEGTSNPNLYWYRQAAGRGLQLLFYSVGIGQISSEVPQNLSASRPQDRQFILSSKKLLLSDSGFYLCAWSPPGEKLFFGSGTQLSVL.

The genes are TRBV4-1 and TRBJ1-3; no clear D. The germline V gene encodes CDR1 MGHRA and CDR2 YSYEKL. The length of the CDR3 is 13 residues. V shed 5 bases and J shed 1 base, with 6 bases lying between them. The CDR3: CASSSTSGNTIYF. DNA for the CDR3: TGCGCCAGCAGCTCGACATCTGGAAACACCATATATTTT.

This chain uses TRBV5-6 with TRBJ1-3, with 8 bases that match TRBD1. From germline, CDR1 is SGHDT and CDR2 YYEEEE. The CDR3 covers 14 residues. V lost 0 bases, J lost 6 bases, and 2 bases stayed unmatched. This chain's CDR3 is CASSLGTGLNTIYF. CDR3 bases: TGTGCCAGCAGCTTGGGGACAGGGCTAAACACCATATATTTT.

This clone was observed a handful of times. The chain employs TRBV18 and TRBJ1-1; a weak D match, TRBD1 (5 bases). The CDR3 sequence is 13 residues long. With 4 bases removed from V and 0 bases from J, the gap between germline ends came to 6 bases. The germline CDR1 and CDR2 sequences are KGHSH and LQKENI. CDR3 region: CASSLQVNTEAFF. In nucleotides, the CDR3 is TGTGCCAGCTCACTACAGGTGAACACTGAAGCTTTCTTT.

The chain uses TRBV7-9 and TRBJ2-1, with 9 bases lining up with TRBD1. Germline CDR1 reads SEHNR; CDR2 reads FQNEAQ (reference sequence). The CDR3 is 15 amino acids. Trimming took 5 bases from V and 8 from J; bases not matched to a gene: 10. For the CDR3, the DNA is TGTGCCAGCAGCGATACCGGGACAGGGTTACATGAGCAGTTCTTC. This encodes CASSDTGTGLHEQFF.

The V and J genes are TRBV11-3 and TRBJ1-1, with no clear D. Trimming pared 0 bases from V and 3 bases from J, leaving 8 bases between. The CDR3 contains 14 residues. The germline V gene encodes CDR1 SGHNT and CDR2 YENEEA. CDR3 residues: CASSLEGQDTEAFF. The DNA of the CDR3 is TGTGCCAGCAGCTTAGAGGGCCAGGACACTGAAGCTTTCTTT.

J is TRBJ1-2 and V is TRBV11-3; possible D gene TRBD1, 5 bases. The CDR3 spans 13 residues. From germline, CDR1 is SGHNT and CDR2 YENEEA. Trimming took 5 bases from V and 3 from J, leaving 10 bases between them. CDR3 amino acids: CASSATAYYGYTF. The CDR3 bases are TGTGCCAGCAGCGCGACAGCGTACTATGGCTACACCTTC.

The chain employs TRBV10-2 and TRBJ2-7; the D gene is possibly TRBD2 (6 bases). V was shortened by 10 bases and J by 3 bases, with 19 bases between the two germline ends. The CDR3 length is 14 residues. Germline assignment: CDR1 WSHSY and CDR2 SAAADI. The CDR3 coding sequence is TGCGCCACCGAGAAGGGACTTTCTTACTACGAGCAGTACTTC. Amino acid sequence: CATEKGLSYYEQYF.

The chain employs TRBV5-1 and TRBJ2-3, with a weak D call TRBD2 (6 bases). This CDR3 region has 13 residues. Trimming took off 4 bases at V and 2 bases at J, with 8 bases between the two ends. Germline V CDR1 and CDR2: SGHRS, YFSETQ. CDR3 sequence reads: CASSRDFTDTQYF. CDR3 DNA sequence: TGCGCCAGCAGCCGGGACTTCACAGATACGCAGTATTTT.

The chain employs TRBV6-6 and TRBJ2-2; 11 bases align to TRBD2. The V segment lost 10 bases and the J segment 5 bases; nucleotides outside the gene matches: 6. The germline V gene encodes CDR1 MNHNY and CDR2 SVGAGI (reference sequence). The CDR3 contains 14 residues. DNA of the CDR3: TGTGCCACCGTAGCGGGGGGGTTAACCGGGGAGCTGTTTTTT. It encodes CATVAGGLTGELFF.

The V gene is TRBV9, the J gene TRBJ2-1, with TRBD1 matching 7 bases. Trimming cost V 0 bases and J 3 bases; bases outside gene matches: 3. The CDR3 contains 15 residues. Germline V gene sequence: CDR1 SGDLS, CDR2 YYNGEE. The CDR3 region is CASSVAGQVYNEQFF. The CDR3 DNA follows: TGTGCCAGCAGCGTAGCTGGACAGGTCTACAATGAGCAGTTCTTC.

The V gene is TRBV6-6, the J gene TRBJ2-3, with 9 bases aligning to TRBD1. This CDR3 is 16 amino acids long. In germline, CDR1 is MNHNY, CDR2 SVGAGI (reference sequence). Losses at the gene ends were 8 bases for V and 3 bases for J; bases not matched to a gene: 12. The CDR3 nucleotides read TGTGCCAGCGCCTACCTACAGGGGGCTGGGACAGATACGCAGTATTTT. Its protein product is CASAYLQGAGTDTQYF.

The chain couples TRBV4-2 to TRBJ1-1; TRBD1 aligns across 8 bases. CDR3 length equals 14 residues. Germline V lookup: CDR1 LGHNA, CDR2 YNFKEQ. J was trimmed by 4 bases and V by 3 bases; bases with no gene match: 4. CDR3 nucleotide sequence: TGTGCCAGCAGCCATGGACAGGGAGGCACTGAAGCTTTCTTT. Translation gives CASSHGQGGTEAFF.

The V gene is TRBV27, the J gene TRBJ1-2; unclear D gene. Germline lookup yields CDR1 MNHEY and CDR2 SMNVEV (reference sequence). The CDR3 length is 16 residues. With 4 bases removed from V and 2 bases from J, the gap between germline ends came to 17 bases. The CDR3 DNA reads TGTGCCAGCAGTTCAGGCAATCCTTGGATCAACTATGGCTACACCTTC. This sequence encodes CASSSGNPWINYGYTF.

This chain joins TRBV4-1 and TRBJ2-7; 10 bases fit TRBD2. This CDR3 contains 14 residues. Per germline, CDR1 MGHRA and CDR2 YSYEKL. The ends lost 3 bases at V and 2 bases at J; junction bases unmatched: 1. As DNA, the CDR3 is TGCGCCAGCAGCCAGAGCGGGGGGGCCTACGAGCAGTACTTC. Protein: CASSQSGGAYEQYF.

The chain joins TRBV9 to TRBJ2-1; 9 bases agree with TRBD2. The ends lost 4 bases at V and 5 bases at J; junction bases unmatched: 25. CDR3 length: 21 amino acids. Looked up from germline, CDR1 is SGDLS and CDR2 is YYNGEE. CDR3: CASSLKSLIPHSTSGHNEQFF. For the CDR3, the DNA is TGTGCCAGCAGCCTAAAGTCCCTCATACCACATTCGACTAGCGGTCACAATGAGCAGTTCTTC.

This sequence joins TRBV14 and TRBJ1-4, with TRBD1 matching 7 bases. After removal of 3 bases from V and 8 bases from J, the junction contained 18 bases not matched to a gene. The CDR3 runs 18 residues. The germline V gene encodes CDR1 SGHDN and CDR2 FVKESK. CDR3 loop: CASSHGKTGTGFREKLFF. CDR3 nucleotides: TGTGCCAGCAGCCACGGGAAGACAGGGACGGGGTTTCGGGAAAAACTGTTTTTT.

This rearrangement joins TRBV15 to TRBJ1-1; D uncertain. The CDR3 length is 13 residues. Germline V gene lookup returns CDR1 LNHNV and CDR2 YYDKDF (reference sequence). Trimming pared 0 bases from V and 8 bases from J, leaving 10 bases between. The CDR3 DNA is TGTGCCACCAGCAGAGAAACTTTACCCGAAGCTTTCTTT. Its translation: CATSRETLPEAFF. Together with reference TRBV15 and TRBJ1-1, the CDR3 gives the full variable domain: DAMVIQNPRYQVTQFGKPVTLSCSQTLNHNVMYWYQQKSSQAPKLLFHYYDKDFNNEADTPDNFQSRRPNTSFCFLDIRSPGLGDTAMYLCATSRETLPEAFFGQGTRLTVV.

This clone was detected a few times. The V gene is TRBV5-1, the J gene TRBJ1-1; tentatively, D is TRBD1 (6 bases). Trimming left V 4 bases short and J 0 bases short, with 10 bases between. CDR1 is SGHRS and CDR2 is YFSETQ in the germline V gene. The CDR3 runs 14 residues. In nucleotides, the CDR3 is TGCGCCAGCAGCCCGGACAGCATGAACACTGAAGCTTTCTTT. This encodes CASSPDSMNTEAFF. The variable domain in full, completed from reference TRBV5-1 and TRBJ1-1, reads KAGVTQTPRYLIKTRGQQVTLSCSPISGHRSVSWYQQTPGQGLQFLFEYFSETQRNKGNFPGRFSGRQFSNSRSEMNVSTLELGDSALYLCASSPDSMNTEAFFGQGTRLTVV.